The rows below give T cell receptor beta chains drawn from one sample of a study of vaccination and CD4 T cells after COVID-19. A single record per CDR3 protein comes from TCRdb applying MiXCR to the PCR reads. The profile shows about 14,000 distinct CDR3 sequences, less than 30% of them singletons. The antigens of these receptors remain unknown. The specimen was cultured CD4+ T cells from blood. The receptors shown here come from a human donor with COVID-19. Both conserved end residues are part of each CDR3. D genes are given only for firm matches. A row's size may be missing; if present it is once, few, many or a size class.

TRBJ1-2,NA,TRBV5-1,TRBD1,TGCGCCAGCAGCGTGGACAGGGTCCTCGGTGGCTACACCTTC,CASSVDRVLGGYTF
TRBJ2-5,NA,TRBV20-1,TRBD2,TGCAGTGCTAGAGTGCCGGGACTAGGGGCCGAGACCCAGTACTTC,CSARVPGLGAETQYF
TRBJ2-7,few,TRBV20-1,NA,TGCAGTGCCATAATCCGGGGGGCGAGTGAGCAGTACTTC,CSAIIRGASEQYF
TRBJ2-6,few,TRBV6-5,NA,TGTGCCAGCAGTTACACTCAGCAGGGAAACTCTGGGGCCAACGTCCTGACTTTC,CASSYTQQGNSGANVLTF
TRBJ1-2,few,TRBV19,NA,TGTGCCAGTAGTACCGGTTATGGCTACACCTTC,CASSTGYGYTF
TRBJ1-3,NA,TRBV6-1,TRBD1,TGTGCCAGCGGTGAGGGGGCGGGCACCTCTGGAAACACCATATATTTT,CASGEGAGTSGNTIYF
TRBJ1-4,NA,TRBV6-1,NA,TGTGCCAGCAGTGAATTGGGTGAAAAACTGTTTTTT,CASSELGEKLFF
TRBJ1-2,few,TRBV7-8,NA,TGTGCCAGCAGCTTAGAGGGGGTTTCCGGCTACACCTTC,CASSLEGVSGYTF
TRBJ2-2,NA,TRBV6-1,TRBD2,TGTGCCAGCAGTCGACTAGCGGGGGGCCCCACCGGGGAGCTGTTTTTT,CASSRLAGGPTGELFF
TRBJ1-2,NA,TRBV25-1,TRBD1,TGTGCCAGCAGTGAGCCGGGACAGGGCCAACTAGCTAACTATGGCTACACCTTC,CASSEPGQGQLANYGYTF
TRBJ1-5,medium-sized,TRBV4-1,NA,TGCGCCAGCAGCCAAGTGGTTTCGAGGCGAAGCAATCAGCCCCAGCATTTT,CASSQVVSRRSNQPQHF
TRBJ2-7,few,TRBV20-1,NA,TGCAGTGCTACACAGGTGGTTTCGCACGAGCAGTACTTC,CSATQVVSHEQYF
TRBJ2-2,few,TRBV10-3,NA,TGTGCCATCAGTGAAAACTCGGGAACCGGGGAGCTGTTTTTT,CAISENSGTGELFF
TRBJ1-1,NA,TRBV20-1,NA,TGCAGTGCTAGTAGCCACGGGGGGGAGAACACTGAAGCTTTCTTT,CSASSHGGENTEAFF